This T cell receptor (beta chain) was retrieved from a study of graft-versus-host responses after intestinal transplantation. Study-level background: Anti-thymocyte globulin induction preceded approximately three years of tacrolimus and steroid maintenance in all recipients.

Intraepithelial and lamina propria lymphocytes were released after the graft tissue was processed. Findings and limits, study-wide: Recipient marrow harbored GvH clones, some of which surfaced first in ileum or blood. Early post-transplant HvG declines tracked with peak circulating GvH clone levels. Those patients showing graft-donor T cell macrochimerism displayed high graft-versus-host to host-versus-graft clonal ratios in allografts.

V trimming: 5 bases; J trimming: 2 bases; junction bases outside the gene matches: 5. Germline V gene sequence: CDR1 MNHNS, CDR2 SASEGT. This CDR3 is 14 amino acids long. Here immunoSEQ multiplex PCR was the method, and the copy in TCRdb shows in-frame clones only, minus some. The data hold around 8,400 clones, with about 74% observed a single time. On this clone: Antigen unknown.

Sample: ileum tissue, taken about 67 weeks after intestinal transplant. This receptor was obtained from a human patient who received an intestinal transplant, so some T cells may come from the graft donor. The chain couples TRBV6-1 to TRBJ2-7; 8 bases match TRBD2. CDR3 nucleotides: TGTGCCAGCAGTCGTCCAGCGGGAGCCTACGAGCAGTACTTC. This encodes CASSRPAGAYEQYF.